The entry below describes one TCR beta chain. The data originate from a study of blood T cell repertoires in COVID-19. TCRdb's copy holds only in-frame clones and misses some; the assay was immunoSEQ multiplex PCR. The sample includes under 95,000 clones, 70% to 75% of them seen just once. CDR3 length equals 14 residues. The V gene end was trimmed by 5 bases and the J gene end by 7 bases; junction bases not matched to a gene: 4. From germline, CDR1 is PRHDT and CDR2 FYEKMQ (reference sequence). The sequence came from a man aged 45-60 years with active or convalescent COVID-19. This rearrangement joins TRBV13 to TRBJ2-2, with TRBD2 matching over 10 bases. Sequences were obtained from peripheral blood. The CDR3 is CASSKGLASGELFF. The CDR3 DNA follows: TGTGCCAGCAGCAAGGGACTAGCGAGCGGGGAGCTGTTTTTT. The full variable domain, with the rest looked up from reference TRBV13 and TRBJ2-2, is AAGVIQSPRHLIKEKRETATLKCYPIPRHDTVYWYQQGPGQDPQFLISFYEKMQSDKGSIPDRFSAQQFSDYHSELNMSSLELGDSALYFCASSKGLASGELFFGEGSRLTVL.